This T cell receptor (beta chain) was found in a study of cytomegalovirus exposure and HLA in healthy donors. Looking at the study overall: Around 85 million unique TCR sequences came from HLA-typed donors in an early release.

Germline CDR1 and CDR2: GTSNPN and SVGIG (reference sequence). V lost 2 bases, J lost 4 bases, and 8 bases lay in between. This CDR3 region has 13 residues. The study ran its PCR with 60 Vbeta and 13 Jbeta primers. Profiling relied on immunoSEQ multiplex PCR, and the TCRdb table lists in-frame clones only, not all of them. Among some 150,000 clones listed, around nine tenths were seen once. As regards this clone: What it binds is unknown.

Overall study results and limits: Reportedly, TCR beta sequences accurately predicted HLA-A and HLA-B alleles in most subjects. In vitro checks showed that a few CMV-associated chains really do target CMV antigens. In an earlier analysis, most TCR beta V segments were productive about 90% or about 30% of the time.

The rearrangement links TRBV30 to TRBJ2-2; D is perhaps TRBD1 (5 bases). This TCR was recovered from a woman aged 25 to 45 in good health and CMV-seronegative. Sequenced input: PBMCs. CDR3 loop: CAWSKRGTGELFF. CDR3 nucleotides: TGTGCCTGGAGTAAAAGGGGCACCGGGGAGCTGTTTTTT.